A selection of T cell receptor beta chains follows, all from one sample in a study of T-cell memory formation after mild COVID-19. TCRdb reprocessed the 5' RACE reads with MiXCR, giving one entry per CDR3 protein. The top ten hold approximately 8.4% of the sample, which has 450,000 or so distinct CDR3 sequences, about 19% seen once. Sequenced: PBMCs or a T cell subset sorted from them (not recorded which). The receptor source for this set is an adult woman who had mild COVID-19 (a few samples of this study predate the infection). Cell type and time point are not known. Both conserved end residues are part of each CDR3. Each record gives: V gene, clone size, D gene, J gene, CDR3 protein, CDR3 DNA. D genes are given only for firm matches. Some rows have no size entry. The others give once, few or many, or a class for an expanded clone.

TRBV29-1,few,TRBD1,TRBJ1-3,CSVVTGPSGNTIYF,TGCAGCGTCGTGACAGGGCCCTCTGGAAACACCATATATTTT
TRBV29-1,many,TRBD1,TRBJ2-2,CSVSTGDGGELFF,TGCAGCGTGTCGACAGGGGATGGCGGGGAGCTGTTTTTT
TRBV9,many,-,TRBJ2-1,CASSVAPEKGEQFF,TGTGCCAGCAGCGTAGCCCCTGAGAAGGGTGAGCAGTTCTTC
TRBV24-1,few,TRBD2,TRBJ2-1,CATSDPTSGRAGEQFF,TGTGCCACCAGTGATCCCACTAGCGGGAGGGCCGGTGAGCAGTTCTTC
TRBV3-1,-,-,TRBJ1-2,CASSERGIYGYTF,TGTGCCAGCAGCGAGCGGGGGATCTATGGCTACACCTTC
TRBV12-3/TRBV12-4,few,TRBD1,TRBJ1-1,CASSLTGGGSEAFF,TGTGCCAGCAGTTTAACAGGGGGGGGATCTGAAGCTTTCTTT
TRBV7-2,-,-,TRBJ2-7,CASSLYFEQYF,TGTGCCAGCAGCTTATATTTCGAGCAGTACTTC
TRBV7-2,-,TRBD2,TRBJ2-1,CASSATSGGPNEQFF,TGTGCCAGCAGCGCCACTAGCGGGGGCCCTAATGAGCAGTTCTTC
TRBV10-3,few,-,TRBJ1-1,CAISEQEQGFLGNTEAFF,TGTGCCATCAGTGAGCAAGAACAGGGCTTCTTGGGGAACACTGAAGCTTTCTTT
TRBV12-3/TRBV12-4,many,-,TRBJ1-2,CASAGNYGYTF,TGTGCCAGCGCGGGGAACTATGGCTACACCTTC
TRBV7-9,-,TRBD2,TRBJ2-7,CASGRGAGAYEQYF,TGTGCCAGCGGGCGGGGGGCTGGGGCCTACGAGCAGTACTTC
TRBV27,few,TRBD1,TRBJ1-5,CASSRGQGDQPQHF,TGTGCCAGCAGCCGCGGACAGGGAGATCAGCCCCAGCATTTT
TRBV4-1,-,-,TRBJ2-2,CASSQAANTGELFF,TGCGCCAGCAGCCAAGCCGCGAACACCGGGGAGCTGTTTTTT
TRBV11-2,few,-,TRBJ2-1,CASSLGGGALEQFF,TGTGCCAGCAGCTTAGGTGGGGGGGCCCTTGAGCAGTTCTTC
TRBV19,-,-,TRBJ2-7,CASSMGERYEQYF,TGTGCCAGTAGTATGGGGGAACGCTACGAGCAGTACTTC
TRBV4-1,few,TRBD2,TRBJ2-6,CASSRTSVTSGANVLTF,TGCGCCAGCAGCCGGACTAGCGTGACCTCTGGGGCCAACGTCCTGACTTTC
TRBV3-1,-,-,TRBJ2-1,CASSPWRGGSPDEQFF,TGTGCCAGCAGCCCCTGGAGGGGGGGTTCGCCGGATGAGCAGTTCTTC
TRBV11-3,-,TRBD2,TRBJ2-3,CASRPTSGSGDMQYF,TGTGCCAGCAGGCCCACTAGCGGGAGTGGAGATATGCAGTATTTT
TRBV24-1,-,-,TRBJ1-1,CATSGYGNTEAFF,TGTGCCACCAGCGGATATGGGAACACTGAAGCTTTCTTT
TRBV7-8,many,-,TRBJ2-7,CASLGSREQYF,TGTGCCAGCCTAGGGAGTCGCGAGCAGTACTTC
TRBV6-6,few,TRBD2,TRBJ2-3,CASSYSIGAAGGPATDTQYF,TGTGCCAGCAGTTACTCGATAGGGGCTGCGGGAGGGCCGGCCACAGATACGCAGTATTTT
TRBV12-3/TRBV12-4,few,-,TRBJ2-5,CASSPIRGREVGETQYF,TGTGCCAGCAGTCCCATCAGGGGGCGGGAGGTAGGAGAGACCCAGTACTTC
TRBV27,few,-,TRBJ2-6,CASTSLGSGANVLTF,TGTGCCAGCACCTCCTTAGGGTCTGGGGCCAACGTCCTGACTTTC